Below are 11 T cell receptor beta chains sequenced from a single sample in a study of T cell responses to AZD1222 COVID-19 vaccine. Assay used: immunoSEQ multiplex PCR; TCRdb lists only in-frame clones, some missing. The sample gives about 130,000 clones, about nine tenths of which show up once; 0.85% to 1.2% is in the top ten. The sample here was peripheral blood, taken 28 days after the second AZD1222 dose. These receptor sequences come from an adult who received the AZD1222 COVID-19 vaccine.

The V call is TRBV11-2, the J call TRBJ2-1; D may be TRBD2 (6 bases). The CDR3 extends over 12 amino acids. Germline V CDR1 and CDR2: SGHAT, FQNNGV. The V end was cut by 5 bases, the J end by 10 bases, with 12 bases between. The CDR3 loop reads CASSAPRGEQFF. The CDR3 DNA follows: TGTGCCAGCAGCGCTCCCCGGGGGGAGCAGTTCTTC.

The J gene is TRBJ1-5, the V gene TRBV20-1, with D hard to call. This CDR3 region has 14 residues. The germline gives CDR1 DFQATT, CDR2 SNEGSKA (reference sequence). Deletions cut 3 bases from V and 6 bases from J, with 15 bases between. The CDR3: CSASKFGEFQPQHF. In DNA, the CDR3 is TGCAGTGCTAGTAAGTTCGGGGAATTTCAGCCCCAGCATTTT.

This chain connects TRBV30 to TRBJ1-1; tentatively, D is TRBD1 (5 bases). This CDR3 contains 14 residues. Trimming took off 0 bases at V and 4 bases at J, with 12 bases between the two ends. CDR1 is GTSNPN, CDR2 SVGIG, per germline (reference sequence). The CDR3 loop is CAWSVEGWGTEAFF. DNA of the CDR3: TGTGCCTGGAGTGTAGAGGGGTGGGGCACTGAAGCTTTCTTT.

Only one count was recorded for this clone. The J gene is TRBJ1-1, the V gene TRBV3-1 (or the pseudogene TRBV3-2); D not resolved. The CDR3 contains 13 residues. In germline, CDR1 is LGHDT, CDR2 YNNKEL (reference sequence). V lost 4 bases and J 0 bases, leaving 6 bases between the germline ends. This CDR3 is CASSRTVNTEAFF. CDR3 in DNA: TGTGCCAGCAGCCGTACGGTGAACACTGAAGCTTTCTTT.

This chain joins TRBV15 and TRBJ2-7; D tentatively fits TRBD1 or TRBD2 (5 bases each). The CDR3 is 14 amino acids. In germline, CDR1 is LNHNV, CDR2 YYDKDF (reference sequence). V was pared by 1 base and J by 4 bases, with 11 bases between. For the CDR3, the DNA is TGTGCCACCAGCAGAGTGTCGGGGCGGTACGAGCAGTACTTC. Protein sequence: CATSRVSGRYEQYF.

CDR3 amino acids: CATSPKKGTEHYEQYF. The CDR3 nucleotides are TGTGCCACCAGTCCGAAGAAAGGGACAGAACACTACGAGCAGTACTTC. The V gene is TRBV24-1, the J gene TRBJ2-7; 7 bases agree with TRBD1. Germline V CDR1 and CDR2: KGHDR, SFDVKD. After removal of 6 bases from V and 3 bases from J, the junction contained 13 bases not matched to a gene. The CDR3 sequence is 16 residues long.

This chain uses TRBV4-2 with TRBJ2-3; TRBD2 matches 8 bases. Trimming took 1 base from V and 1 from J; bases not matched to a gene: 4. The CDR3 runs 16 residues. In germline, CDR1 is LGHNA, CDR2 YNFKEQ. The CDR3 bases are TGTGCCAGCAGCCAAGGGATCGGGGGGGGCACAGATACGCAGTATTTT. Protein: CASSQGIGGGTDTQYF.

CDR3 sequence: CASSPLQTHTEAFF. The DNA for the CDR3 is TGTGCCAGCAGCCCTTTACAGACCCACACTGAAGCTTTCTTT. The V gene is TRBV27, the J gene TRBJ1-1, with no clear D. Germline values: CDR1 MNHEY, CDR2 SMNVEV (reference sequence). The CDR3 consists of 14 residues. V shed 6 bases and J shed 3 bases, with 14 bases lying between them.

CDR3 sequence: CASSEVRGHQPQHF. The CDR3 nucleotides read TGTGCCAGCAGTGAAGTCAGGGGCCATCAGCCCCAGCATTTT. The chain has TRBV2 and TRBJ1-5; the D gene is possibly TRBD1 (6 bases). The V end was cut by 1 base, the J end by 5 bases, with 9 bases between. The CDR3 is 14 amino acids. From germline, CDR1 is SNHLY and CDR2 FYNNEI.

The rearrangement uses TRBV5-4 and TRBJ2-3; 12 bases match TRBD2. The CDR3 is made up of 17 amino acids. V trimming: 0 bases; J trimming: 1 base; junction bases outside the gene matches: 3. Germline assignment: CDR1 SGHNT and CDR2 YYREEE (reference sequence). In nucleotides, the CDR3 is TGTGCCAGCAGCTTGGCCCGACTAGCGGGGGGCACAGATACGCAGTATTTT. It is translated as CASSLARLAGGTDTQYF.

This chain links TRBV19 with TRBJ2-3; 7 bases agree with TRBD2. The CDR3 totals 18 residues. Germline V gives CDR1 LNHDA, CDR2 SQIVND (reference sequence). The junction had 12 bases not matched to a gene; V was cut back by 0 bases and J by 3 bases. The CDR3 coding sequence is TGTGCCAGTAGTATAGATCTATGGGGCGCGGGAGTGACAGATACGCAGTATTTT. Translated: CASSIDLWGAGVTDTQYF.